Shown below are 13 T cell receptor beta chains from a single sample sequenced in a study of long-term antiretroviral therapy in people with HIV. This was the immunoSEQ v3.0 assay at survey level. TCRdb's table, derived via immunoSEQ multiplex PCR, lists solely in-frame clones and lacks some. This table holds 30,000 to 35,000 clones, 65% to 80% found once. This specimen was unsorted PBMCs, taken 3 years after starting antiretroviral therapy. The source is a man in his forties or fifties with HIV.

This chain connects TRBV5-1 to TRBJ2-3; the match to TRBD2 covers 12 bases. There are 15 residues in the CDR3. Per germline, CDR1 SGHRS and CDR2 YFSETQ. Unmatched junction bases numbered 6, after V lost 4 bases and J lost 6 bases. The CDR3, as DNA: TGCGCCAGCAGCGAACTAGCGGGGGGTGGGGATACGCAGTATTTT. It encodes CASSELAGGGDTQYF.

This chain links TRBV2 with TRBJ1-2; the match to TRBD1 covers 9 bases. CDR1 and CDR2 (germline): SNHLY, FYNNEI. V lost 0 bases and J lost 6; bases outside the gene matches: 5. This CDR3 spans 15 amino acids. The CDR3 nucleotides are TGTGCCAGCAGTGAAGCCGGACAGGGGTGGGATGGCTACACCTTC. It translates to CASSEAGQGWDGYTF.

This clone was seen a few times. The chain links TRBV29-1 to TRBJ2-7; 10 bases are shared with TRBD1. V was clipped by 7 bases and J by 4 bases; unmatched bases: 4. Germline values: CDR1 SQVTM, CDR2 ANQGSEA. This CDR3 spans 12 amino acids. This CDR3 reads CSARDRGYEQYF. The DNA of the CDR3 is TGCAGCGCTCGGGACAGGGGATACGAGCAGTACTTC.

The chain uses TRBV5-5 and TRBJ1-1; D uncertain. V was pared by 4 bases and J by 4 bases, with 11 bases between. The CDR3 totals 13 residues. The germline CDR1 and CDR2 sequences are SGHKS and YYEKEE (reference sequence). The CDR3 DNA reads TGTGCCAGCAGCCGATCTGGGAGCACTGAAGCTTTCTTT. Translated: CASSRSGSTEAFF.

Only a few counts were recorded for this clone. V is TRBV27 and J is TRBJ2-1, with a weak D call TRBD1 (6 bases). CDR1 and CDR2 (germline): MNHEY, SMNVEV (reference sequence). The CDR3 is 14 amino acids. Between the trimmed V and J ends, which lost 8 bases and 4 bases, there was a span of 15 bases. This CDR3 is CASRWGLRYNEQFF. DNA of the CDR3: TGTGCCAGCCGGTGGGGGCTCCGGTACAATGAGCAGTTCTTC.

By proportion, this clone is medium-sized. The CDR3 spells CASSPQLGQLNEQFF. The CDR3 nucleotides are TGTGCCAGCAGTCCCCAACTAGGACAGCTCAATGAGCAGTTCTTC. V gene TRBV7-3 combines with J gene TRBJ2-1, with a tentative D call TRBD1 (6 bases). Germline V gives CDR1 SGHTA, CDR2 FQGTGA. The CDR3 contains 15 residues. V gave up 6 bases and J gave up 6 bases, with 18 bases separating them. The variable domain in full, completed from reference TRBV7-3 and TRBJ2-1, reads GAGVSQTPSNKVTEKGKYVELRCDPISGHTALYWYRQSLGQGPEFLIYFQGTGAADDSGLPNDRFFAVRPEGSVSTLKIQRTERGDSAVYLCASSPQLGQLNEQFFGPGTRLTVL.

Note on this clone: In the same sample, other DNA sequences code for this CDR3. This chain joins TRBV5-1 and TRBJ2-1; TRBD1 aligns across 8 bases. Trimming cost V 1 base and J 0 bases; bases outside gene matches: 0. The CDR3 is 15 residues long. CDR1 and CDR2 from the germline V gene are SGHRS and YFSETQ. The CDR3 nucleotides are TGCGCCAGCAGCTTGACAGGGGGCTCCTACAATGAGCAGTTCTTC. Translating it yields CASSLTGGSYNEQFF.

This chain connects TRBV15 to TRBJ1-2, with 11 bases aligning to TRBD1. The CDR3 loop spans 13 amino acids. V dropped 3 bases and J dropped 8; count of bases not matched to a gene: 2. Germline CDR1 reads LNHNV; CDR2 reads YYDKDF (reference sequence). CDR3: CATSRDRGPGYTF. The CDR3 region has the DNA TGTGCCACCAGCAGGGACAGGGGGCCAGGCTACACCTTC.

The CDR3 here is CASSPRGLANQETQYF. The CDR3 coding sequence is TGCGCCAGCAGCCCCCGAGGACTAGCGAACCAAGAGACCCAGTACTTC. This rearrangement joins TRBV4-1 to TRBJ2-5; 9 bases agree with TRBD2. The J segment lost 0 bases and the V segment lost 4 bases, leaving 6 bases of the junction unmatched. In germline, CDR1 is MGHRA, CDR2 YSYEKL. This CDR3 is 16 amino acids long.

This sequence joins TRBV9 and TRBJ1-3, with 7 bases fitting TRBD1. The germline gives CDR1 SGDLS, CDR2 YYNGEE. This CDR3 contains 16 residues. The junction had 5 bases not matched to a gene; V was cut back by 2 bases and J by 0 bases. The CDR3 bases are TGTGCCAGCAGCGTTACAGGGGCCTCCTCTGGAAACACCATATATTTT. Its translation: CASSVTGASSGNTIYF.

The chain has TRBV27 and TRBJ2-2; 9 bases line up with TRBD1. Looked up from germline, CDR1 is MNHEY and CDR2 is SMNVEV (reference sequence). The CDR3 is made up of 15 amino acids. Losses at the gene ends were 3 bases for V and 6 bases for J; bases not matched to a gene: 5. Written as DNA, the CDR3 is TGTGCCAGCAGTTTTATTACAGGGGGCCCCGGGGAGCTGTTTTTT. This gives the protein CASSFITGGPGELFF.

This chain joins TRBV30 and TRBJ2-1, with D perhaps matching TRBD2 (7 bases). The germline V gene has CDR1 GTSNPN and CDR2 SVGIG (reference sequence). The V end was cut by 7 bases, the J end by 9 bases, with 25 bases between. The CDR3 covers 15 residues. CDR3 DNA sequence: TGTGCCTCTACTGAAGCGGGATTCACACAGGGTGAGCAGTTCTTC. Translating gives CASTEAGFTQGEQFF.

The rearrangement joins TRBV28 to TRBJ1-3; D uncertain. The V and J ends lost 6 bases and 1 base respectively, with 10 bases between them. Germline loops: CDR1 MDHEN, CDR2 SYDVKM. This CDR3 is built from 14 residues. CDR3 region: CASRPWRSGNTIYF. The CDR3 region has the DNA TGTGCCAGCAGGCCCTGGAGGTCTGGAAACACCATATATTTT.